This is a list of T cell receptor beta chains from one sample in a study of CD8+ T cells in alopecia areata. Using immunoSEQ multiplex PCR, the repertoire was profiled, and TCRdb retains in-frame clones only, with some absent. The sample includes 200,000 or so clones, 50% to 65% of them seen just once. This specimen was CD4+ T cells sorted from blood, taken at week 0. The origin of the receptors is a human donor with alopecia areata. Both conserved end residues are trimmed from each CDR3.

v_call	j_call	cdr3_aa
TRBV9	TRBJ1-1	ASSAEGGLNTEAF
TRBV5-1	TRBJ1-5	ASSFLAGNQPQH
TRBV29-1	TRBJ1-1	SVVGLMNTEAF
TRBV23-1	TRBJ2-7	ASSQTTAYEQY
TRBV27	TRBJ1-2	ASSFDGFYGYT
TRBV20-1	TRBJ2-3	SALRGDTQY
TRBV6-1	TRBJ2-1	ASSEGGEQF
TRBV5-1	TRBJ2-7	ASTGVGKGNYEQY
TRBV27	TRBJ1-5	ASSFGGASNQPQH
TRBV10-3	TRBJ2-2	AIAPGANSAGELF
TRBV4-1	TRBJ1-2	ASSQVFPRTGENYGYT
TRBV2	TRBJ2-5	ASSLQETQY
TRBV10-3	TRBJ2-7	AISDAGGKAYEQY
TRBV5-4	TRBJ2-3	ASRTGTRRSDTQY
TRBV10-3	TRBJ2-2	AISETVTGELF
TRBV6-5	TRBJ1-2	ASSYSNEGNYGYT
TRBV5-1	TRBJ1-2	ASRQETAYGYT
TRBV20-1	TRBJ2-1	SARANQNQF
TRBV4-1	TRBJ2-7	ASSQLALGHEQY
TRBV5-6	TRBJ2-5	ASSPRWGLGSYQETQY
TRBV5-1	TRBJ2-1	ASSLTSGSSYNEQF
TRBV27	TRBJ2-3	ASSLTGGRGPDTQY
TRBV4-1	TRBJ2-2	ASSPVVAGAGTGELF
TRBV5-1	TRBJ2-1	ASSLGWTSGSSYNEQF
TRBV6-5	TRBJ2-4	ASGFRTENIQY
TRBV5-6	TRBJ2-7	ASSLGVNYEQY
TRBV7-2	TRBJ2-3	ASSLAGLADTQY
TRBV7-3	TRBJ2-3	ASSLGDTDTQY
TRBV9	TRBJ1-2	ASSVGGFYGYT
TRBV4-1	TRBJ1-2	ASSQPGSNYGYT
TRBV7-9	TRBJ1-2	ASRPLGGYGYT
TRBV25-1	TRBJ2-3	ASSSANTQY
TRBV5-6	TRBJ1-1	ASSHRVDRPGAF
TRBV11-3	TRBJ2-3	ASSLGLAGDTQY
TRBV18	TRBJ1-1	ASSLGTNTEAF
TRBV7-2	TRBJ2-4	ASSFGTSGNIQY
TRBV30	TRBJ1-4	AWSVGQSPRNEKLF
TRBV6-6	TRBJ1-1	ASTGQGFGNTEAF
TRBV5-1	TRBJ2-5	ASMGGDQETQY
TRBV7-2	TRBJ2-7	ASTLLGHSYEQY
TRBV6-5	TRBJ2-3	ASSHTDTQY
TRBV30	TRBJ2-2	AGNSRDQQRRRAGELF
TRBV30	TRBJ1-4	AWSVRSAPRATNEKLF
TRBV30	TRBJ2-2	AWSVLAYTGELF
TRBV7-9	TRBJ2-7	ASNSGTRHEQY
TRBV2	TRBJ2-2	ASRLAGAITGELF
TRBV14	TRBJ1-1	ASSQTGRGMNTEAF
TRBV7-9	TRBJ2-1	ASSFGEGSNEQF
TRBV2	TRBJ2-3	ASARPPEWRGPGDTQY
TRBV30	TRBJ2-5	AWSGFQETQY